These 17 T cell receptor beta chains were all obtained from the same sample, sequenced in a study of T cell responses to AZD1222 COVID-19 vaccine. The table came from immunoSEQ multiplex PCR; TCRdb's copy has only in-frame clones and leaves some out. The sample includes some 110,000 clones, around 89% of them seen just once. Sequences were derived from peripheral blood, sampled on day 0 of AZD1222 vaccination. The receptors stem from an adult in good health.

The chain joins TRBV11-3 to TRBJ2-5; 7 bases are a match to TRBD1. CDR3 size: 14 residues. Germline V lookup: CDR1 SGHNT, CDR2 YENEEA. V lost 4 bases, J lost 1 base, and 3 bases stayed unmatched. CDR3 residues: CASSSGQSQETQYF. The CDR3 region has the DNA TGTGCCAGCAGCTCGGGACAGAGCCAAGAGACCCAGTACTTC.

This clone was counted once. This rearrangement joins TRBV7-2 to TRBJ2-3, with 7 nucleotides matching TRBD2. CDR1 is SGHTA, CDR2 FQGNSA, per germline. The CDR3 runs to 16 residues. Trimming at V came to 2 bases and at J to 0 bases, leaving 5 bases not matched to a gene. The CDR3 is CASSLKAGSSTDTQYF. CDR3 DNA sequence: TGTGCCAGCAGCTTAAAAGCGGGGTCTAGCACAGATACGCAGTATTTT.

This clone appeared a single time. The chain combines TRBV6-2 or TRBV6-3 with TRBJ1-3, with unresolved D. CDR1 is MNHEY and CDR2 is SVGEGT in the germline V gene. The CDR3 consists of 16 residues. Trimming removed 2 bases from V and 2 bases from J, with 13 bases in between. CDR3 residues: CASSYQGLAAGNTIYF. The CDR3 coding sequence is TGTGCCAGCAGTTACCAAGGTTTAGCAGCTGGAAACACCATATATTTT.

The CDR3 DNA is TGTGCCAGCAGTTTATTGACGGGACCGGACTACGAGCAGTACTTC. Amino acids: CASSLLTGPDYEQYF. The rearrangement links TRBV28 to TRBJ2-7; D may match TRBD1 or TRBD2 (5 bases each). The V and J ends lost 1 base and 3 bases respectively, with 13 bases between them. The CDR3 spans 15 residues. Looked up from germline, CDR1 is MDHEN and CDR2 is SYDVKM.

The chain carries TRBV7-9 and TRBJ2-2, with TRBD2 matching 10 bases. Germline V gene sequence: CDR1 SEHNR, CDR2 FQNEAQ (reference sequence). V gave up 2 bases and J gave up 4 bases; unmatched junction bases: 10. The CDR3 is made up of 18 amino acids. The CDR3 coding sequence is TGTGCCAGCAGCTTACCCCTAGCGGGAGCCCGGGGCACCGGGGAGCTGTTTTTT. This translates into CASSLPLAGARGTGELFF.

This clone was found once. This chain links TRBV24-1 with TRBJ1-5; D is perhaps TRBD1 (5 bases). The CDR3 extends over 14 amino acids. Germline V gives CDR1 KGHDR, CDR2 SFDVKD. With 7 bases removed from V and 4 bases from J, the gap between germline ends came to 13 bases. The CDR3 DNA reads as TGTGCCACCAGGGGACGGGGCAATAATCAGCCCCAGCATTTT. Its protein product is CATRGRGNNQPQHF.

CDR3 residues: CASSDLDRAPGELFF. Here the CDR3 DNA reads TGTGCCAGCAGTGATTTGGACAGGGCCCCCGGGGAGCTGTTTTTT. V gene TRBV28 combines with J gene TRBJ2-2; 8 bases align to TRBD1. CDR1 and CDR2 from the germline V gene are MDHEN and SYDVKM. Losses at the gene ends were 5 bases for V and 6 bases for J; bases not matched to a gene: 8. This CDR3 has 15 residues.

This clone was counted only a few times. The chain employs TRBV29-1 and TRBJ1-4; maybe TRBD1 (5 bases). Germline V gene lookup returns CDR1 SQVTM and CDR2 ANQGSEA. Trimming took off 3 bases at V and 10 bases at J, with 9 bases between the two ends. The CDR3 loop spans 11 amino acids. In DNA form, the CDR3 reads TGCAGCGTTGACTTTGGGGGAAAACTGTTTTTT. Amino acid sequence: CSVDFGGKLFF.

This chain uses TRBV5-6 with TRBJ2-7; D perhaps matches TRBD1 (5 bases). V was cut by 1 base and J by 2 bases, with 13 bases left in between. CDR3 size: 15 residues. In germline, CDR1 is SGHDT, CDR2 YYEEEE. The CDR3 sequence is CASSLWGTRAYEQYF. For the CDR3, the DNA is TGTGCCAGCAGCTTGTGGGGCACCAGAGCCTACGAGCAGTACTTC.

The chain couples TRBV4-2 to TRBJ2-2; D possibly uses TRBD1 or TRBD2 (5 bases each). Germline V CDR1 and CDR2: LGHNA, YNFKEQ. The V gene lost 0 bases and the J gene lost 3 bases, with 14 bases spanning the gap. There are 17 residues in the CDR3. DNA of the CDR3: TGTGCCAGCAGCCAAGACAGGGTTAGCGTGGACACCGGGGAGCTGTTTTTT. Translating it yields CASSQDRVSVDTGELFF.

The V gene is TRBV28, the J gene TRBJ1-2; D not resolved. Germline V gene sequence: CDR1 MDHEN, CDR2 SYDVKM. The CDR3 totals 14 residues. V was cut by 6 bases and J by 4 bases, with 15 bases left in between. The CDR3 reads CASSPDGRFYGYTF. DNA for the CDR3: TGTGCCAGCAGCCCGGACGGACGATTCTATGGCTACACCTTC.

In its sample, this clone was seen once. The V gene is TRBV24-1, the J gene TRBJ1-1; TRBD1 is a possible D gene (5 bases). This CDR3 is 11 amino acids long. V lost 5 bases to trimming and J lost 6 bases, with 6 bases between them. CDR1 KGHDR and CDR2 SFDVKD come from the germline V gene. The DNA of the CDR3 is TGTGCCACCAGTGCGGGGGCTGAAGCTTTCTTT. Protein sequence: CATSAGAEAFF.

The gene calls are TRBV7-9 and TRBJ2-5; TRBD1 agrees at 7 bases. The CDR3 spans 14 residues. J gave up 5 bases and V 3 bases, and 6 bases lay outside the gene matches. The V gene's germline CDR1 is SEHNR and CDR2 FQNEAQ (reference sequence). The CDR3 sequence: CASSFGGRGETQYF. Here the CDR3 DNA reads TGTGCCAGCAGCTTTGGGGGCAGGGGGGAGACCCAGTACTTC.

The rearrangement uses TRBV9 and TRBJ1-2; 7 nucleotides agree with TRBD1. Germline CDR1 is SGDLS and CDR2 is YYNGEE. The CDR3 is made up of 13 amino acids. V trimming: 7 bases; J trimming: 7 bases; junction bases outside the gene matches: 10. CDR3 DNA: TGTGCCAGCCAGACAGGGAGCTATGGTGGCTACACCTTC. Translation gives CASQTGSYGGYTF. The full variable domain, rest sourced from reference TRBV9 and TRBJ1-2, is DSGVTQTPKHLITATGQRVTLRCSPRSGDLSVYWYQQSLDQGLQFLIQYYNGEERAKGNILERFSAQQFPDLHSELNLSSLELGDSALYFCASQTGSYGGYTFGSGTRLTVV.

This sequence joins TRBV28 and TRBJ2-6, with 7 bases lining up with TRBD2. V trimming: 6 bases; J trimming: 0 bases; junction bases outside the gene matches: 5. Germline CDR1 is MDHEN and CDR2 is SYDVKM. This CDR3 spans 16 amino acids. CDR3 amino acids: CASSLWTSSGANVLTF. CDR3 DNA: TGTGCCAGCAGCCTGTGGACTAGCTCTGGGGCCAACGTCCTGACTTTC.

The gene calls are TRBV6-1 and TRBJ2-7, with D maybe TRBD2 (6 bases). V lost 2 bases to trimming and J lost 3 bases, with 11 bases between them. The CDR3 is 14 amino acids. Per the germline V gene, CDR1 is MNHNS and CDR2 is SASEGT. CDR3 sequence reads: CASSERKGLYEQYF. As DNA, the CDR3 is TGTGCCAGCAGTGAAAGAAAGGGACTCTACGAGCAGTACTTC.

In nucleotides, the CDR3 is TGTGCCATCAGTGAGTCGAGGCCCAACGGGCCTCCATATGGCTACACCTTC. It is translated as CAISESRPNGPPYGYTF. This chain links TRBV10-3 with TRBJ1-2; D is undetermined. The germline CDR1 and CDR2 sequences are ENHRY and SYGVKD. The V end was cut by 0 bases, the J end by 5 bases, with 19 bases between. The CDR3 loop spans 17 amino acids.